These 25 T cell receptor beta chains share one sample of origin, sequenced in a study of regulatory T cells in long-lasting Graves disease. The time point here: newly diagnosed GD, antithyroid drugs for less than 3 months. RNA isolated from PBMCs was used to make the TCR library. Arm-PCR of CDR3 regions and iRepertoire HTBI primers were used to build TCR beta libraries. TCRdb redid the calling of the multiplex PCR reads with MiXCR, one entry per CDR3 protein. The sample includes 510,000 or so distinct CDR3 sequences, more than 10% of them seen just once. The sample was also reused in another study, on T cells in Graves' hyperthyroidism and ophthalmopathy.

The sample consisted of peripheral blood mononuclear cells (PBMCs), taken at new diagnosis, from a patient treated with antithyroid drugs. These receptors came from a woman in her twenties or thirties with Graves disease.

The rearrangement joins TRBV5-6 to TRBJ2-1; D possibly corresponds to TRBD2 (5 bases). V dropped 1 base and J dropped 3 bases, with 14 bases sitting between them. Germline V gene sequence: CDR1 SGHDT, CDR2 YYEEEE. There are 16 residues in the CDR3. The CDR3 region is CASSLRAGGHYNEQFF. CDR3 bases: TGTGCCAGCAGCTTGAGGGCCGGAGGTCACTACAATGAGCAGTTCTTC.

The table lists this clonotype with a few counts. The genes are TRBV18 and TRBJ2-1; tentatively, D is TRBD1 or TRBD2 (5 bases each). This CDR3 has 14 residues. V was shortened by 4 bases and J by 6 bases, with 13 bases between the two germline ends. Germline V lookup: CDR1 KGHSH, CDR2 LQKENI. The CDR3 nucleotides are TGTGCCAGCTCACGGGGGACGCCTGTCAATGAGCAGTTCTTC. It translates to CASSRGTPVNEQFF.

This clonotype turned up a few times. The chain joins TRBV27 to TRBJ2-6, with D uncertain. Trimming cost V 3 bases and J 1 base, with 4 bases left between them. This CDR3 has 14 residues. CDR1 and CDR2 (germline): MNHEY, SMNVEV (reference sequence). Written as DNA, the CDR3 is TGTGCCAGCAGTTTGAAGTCTGGGGCCAACGTCCTGACTTTC. It yields the protein CASSLKSGANVLTF.

The CDR3 protein is CASSGYLDSGNTIYF. The CDR3 DNA reads TGTGCCAGCAGCGGCTATCTAGACTCTGGAAACACCATATATTTT. The chain couples TRBV9 to TRBJ1-3; D uncertain. CDR1 and CDR2 (germline): SGDLS, YYNGEE. The V gene lost 3 bases and the J gene lost 0 bases, with 10 bases spanning the gap. This CDR3 has 15 residues.

This clonotype was detected only a few times. This sequence joins TRBV4-2 and TRBJ2-5, with 8 positions matching TRBD1. Germline CDR1 is LGHNA and CDR2 is YNFKEQ. Trimming removed 4 bases from V and 2 bases from J; junction bases left unmatched: 15. The CDR3 consists of 18 residues. CDR3 sequence reads: CASSPRQVDRDIQETQYF. The CDR3 DNA follows: TGTGCCAGCAGCCCTCGTCAGGTGGACAGGGATATACAAGAGACCCAGTACTTC.

This clonotype was seen ten or more times. This chain connects TRBV11-2 to TRBJ1-2; 9 bases are shared with TRBD1. In germline, CDR1 is SGHAT, CDR2 FQNNGV. CDR3 size: 16 residues. Germline trimming cut 3 bases from V and 5 bases from J; bases unmatched to any gene: 10. The CDR3, as DNA: TGTGCCAGCAGCTTGGCCCCGACAGGGGGTTGGTATGGCTACACCTTC. Amino acid sequence: CASSLAPTGGWYGYTF.

This clonotype was found many times. The V gene is TRBV30, the J gene TRBJ2-1, with 7 positions matching TRBD1. This CDR3 is 14 amino acids long. With V trimmed by 3 bases and J by 2 bases, 4 bases remained unmatched. Germline CDR1 GTSNPN, CDR2 SVGIG (reference sequence). The CDR3 DNA follows: TGTGCCTGGAGGGCGACAGGGACCTACAATGAGCAGTTCTTC. The encoded protein is CAWRATGTYNEQFF.

About this clonotype: This likely reflects a read error, since a far larger clone is one base away. The CDR3 DNA sequence: TGTGCCAGCAGCTTTGGTTCAGGGAGCAATGAGCAGTACTTC. Translating gives CASSFGSGSNEQYF. J is TRBJ2-4 and V is TRBV11-2; D could derive from TRBD1 or TRBD2 (5 bases each). Trimming left V 3 bases short and J 13 bases short, with 19 bases between. CDR3 length: 14 residues. CDR1 is SGHAT and CDR2 is FQNNGV in the germline V gene.

This clonotype turned up a few times. The J gene is TRBJ1-2, the V gene TRBV3-1; unclear D gene. This CDR3 spans 15 amino acids. Germline CDR1 LGHDT, CDR2 YNNKEL (reference sequence). Trimming took off 0 bases at V and 4 bases at J, with 12 bases between the two ends. CDR3 sequence reads: CASSQEVRESYGYTF. CDR3 nucleotides: TGTGCCAGCAGCCAAGAAGTTCGGGAAAGCTATGGCTACACCTTC.

This clonotype was recorded at least ten times. The gene calls are TRBV6-1 and TRBJ2-2; 12 positions match TRBD2. The CDR3 has 16 amino acids. The junction had 5 bases not matched to a gene; V was cut back by 6 bases and J by 3 bases. Germline lookup yields CDR1 MNHNS and CDR2 SASEGT. The CDR3 DNA reads as TGTGCCAGCAGCCCTAGCGGGAGGGCCCACACCGGGGAGCTGTTTTTT. It yields the protein CASSPSGRAHTGELFF.

With regard to this clonotype: A far more abundant clone sits one base away, making this likely a read error. The chain is built from TRBV28 and TRBJ2-1, with TRBD2 as a possible D gene (6 bases). Germline V gene lookup returns CDR1 MDHEN and CDR2 SYDVKM. This CDR3 is 13 amino acids long. V was shortened by 8 bases and J by 10 bases, with 18 bases between the two germline ends. In DNA form, the CDR3 reads TGTGCCAGCCTTTTCCGGGAGCACGACGAGCAGTTCTTC. It is translated as CASLFREHDEQFF.

This clonotype was recorded many times. This rearrangement joins TRBV12-3 or TRBV12-4 to TRBJ1-2; D not certain. The V end lost 2 bases, the J end lost 3 bases, and 10 bases lay between the germline ends. The CDR3 runs 14 residues. In nucleotides, the CDR3 is TGTGCCAGCAGTTTACGGCGTTTATACTATGGCTACACCTTC. It specifies CASSLRRLYYGYTF.

This clonotype turned up a few times. The chain carries TRBV7-9 and TRBJ1-2, with a weak D call TRBD1 (5 bases). Trimming left V 5 bases short and J 6 bases short, with 13 bases between. From germline, CDR1 is SEHNR and CDR2 FQNEAQ (reference sequence). The CDR3 runs 13 residues. In DNA, the CDR3 is TGTGCCAGCAGCCCGGGACGATTTCATGGCTACACCTTC. As protein: CASSPGRFHGYTF. Complete variable domain (other parts from reference TRBV7-9 and TRBJ1-2): DTGVSQNPRHKITKRGQNVTFRCDPISEHNRLYWYRQTLGQGPEFLTYFQNEAQLEKSRLLSDRFSAERPKGSFSTLEIQRTEQGDSAMYLCASSPGRFHGYTFGSGTRLTVV.

This chain uses TRBV20-1 with TRBJ2-1; 7 positions agree with TRBD2. Germline V gene lookup returns CDR1 DFQATT and CDR2 SNEGSKA (reference sequence). CDR3 length: 14 residues. The ends lost 5 bases at V and 0 bases at J; junction bases unmatched: 4. The CDR3 reads CSALSGVSYNEQFF. The CDR3, as DNA: TGCAGTGCTCTAAGCGGGGTCTCCTACAATGAGCAGTTCTTC.

A few counts support this clonotype. The chain joins TRBV3-1 to TRBJ2-6; D may be TRBD1 or TRBD2 (6 bases each). The length of the CDR3 is 18 residues. Trimming removed 4 bases at V and 4 bases at J, with 20 bases between. Germline V gene sequence: CDR1 LGHDT, CDR2 YNNKEL (reference sequence). CDR3 bases: TGTGCCAGCAGCCCCCGGTTCGGGGGCTTGACCGGGGCCAACGTCCTGACTTTC. This encodes CASSPRFGGLTGANVLTF.

At least ten counts were recorded for this clonotype. This chain connects TRBV2 to TRBJ1-1; D gene ambiguous. The germline gives CDR1 SNHLY, CDR2 FYNNEI. There are 11 residues in the CDR3. The ends were cut back, 8 bases at V and 10 bases at J, with 14 bases in the middle. The CDR3 sequence is CASEGWTPAFF. The CDR3 coding sequence is TGTGCCAGCGAAGGGTGGACTCCAGCTTTCTTT.

V gene TRBV20-1 combines with J gene TRBJ2-7, with 16 bases that match TRBD2. Germline V gives CDR1 DFQATT, CDR2 SNEGSKA (reference sequence). J was trimmed by 4 bases and V by 4 bases; bases with no gene match: 10. This CDR3 spans 17 amino acids. The CDR3 reads CSATTGTSGRAGYEQYF. For the CDR3, the DNA is TGCAGTGCTACCACCGGGACTAGCGGGAGGGCGGGTTACGAGCAGTACTTC.

This clonotype was seen many times. The gene calls are TRBV6-5 and TRBJ2-7; D perhaps matches TRBD1 (5 bases). CDR3 length equals 16 residues. Germline CDR1 is MNHEY and CDR2 is SVGAGI. Trimming stripped 0 bases from V and 1 base from J, with 13 bases between. Written as DNA, the CDR3 is TGTGCCAGCAGTTACTCGAGACAGCAACCATCCTACGAGCAGTACTTC. This sequence encodes CASSYSRQQPSYEQYF.

There are many counts of this clonotype. The chain uses TRBV7-2 and TRBJ2-1; D gene uncertain. Germline V CDR1 and CDR2: SGHTA, FQGNSA. The V end was cut by 7 bases, the J end by 1 base, with 11 bases between. The CDR3 extends over 14 amino acids. CDR3 DNA sequence: TGTGCCAGCACCCTTAGGTGGTCCTACAATGAGCAGTTCTTC. It is translated as CASTLRWSYNEQFF.

The V gene is TRBV5-4, the J gene TRBJ2-1, with a weak D call TRBD2 (5 bases). V lost 0 bases and J lost 0, with 19 bases in between. The CDR3 spans 19 residues. Germline assignment: CDR1 SGHNT and CDR2 YYREEE (reference sequence). The CDR3 sequence: CASSLAGFLEGASYNEQFF. CDR3 nucleotides: TGTGCCAGCAGCTTGGCAGGTTTTTTAGAGGGAGCCTCCTACAATGAGCAGTTCTTC.

This clonotype has a handful of counts. V usage is TRBV3-1 and J usage is TRBJ2-1; weak D call: TRBD2 (6 bases). With 4 bases removed from V and 7 bases from J, the gap between germline ends came to 14 bases. The CDR3 is 14 residues long. The germline gives CDR1 LGHDT, CDR2 YNNKEL (reference sequence). The CDR3: CASSRQYLANEQFF. CDR3 coding DNA: TGTGCCAGCAGCCGTCAGTATCTAGCGAATGAGCAGTTCTTC.

In its sample, this clonotype was seen many times. CDR3 sequence: CASSALAGGPRDNEQFF. CDR3 nucleotide sequence: TGTGCCAGCAGTGCATTAGCAGGGGGCCCAAGAGACAATGAGCAGTTCTTC. The chain employs TRBV6-2 or TRBV6-3 and TRBJ2-1; the match to TRBD1 covers 8 bases. The CDR3 runs to 17 residues. V was clipped by 5 bases and J by 5 bases; unmatched bases: 14. In germline, CDR1 is MNHEY, CDR2 SVGEGT.

This clonotype was observed at least ten times. This chain joins TRBV29-1 and TRBJ2-7, with 12 bases fitting TRBD2. J lost 0 bases, V lost 1 base, and 4 bases had no gene match. CDR3 size: 16 residues. Germline CDR1 is SQVTM and CDR2 is ANQGSEA. CDR3 bases: TGCAGCGTTGAAGGTCTAGCGGGAGGGAGCTCCTACGAGCAGTACTTC. It encodes CSVEGLAGGSSYEQYF.

There are many counts of this clonotype. V gene TRBV11-2 combines with J gene TRBJ2-1; 12 bases align to TRBD2. Germline V gene lookup returns CDR1 SGHAT and CDR2 FQNNGV. V shed 1 base, J shed 10 bases, and the junction held 5 bases outside the gene matches. This CDR3 is 15 amino acids long. The CDR3 sequence: CASSLGRLAGDEQFF. DNA for the CDR3: TGTGCCAGCAGCTTAGGGAGACTAGCGGGAGACGAGCAGTTCTTC. The variable domain in full, completed from reference TRBV11-2 and TRBJ2-1, reads EAGVAQSPRYKIIEKRQSVAFWCNPISGHATLYWYQQILGQGPKLLIQFQNNGVVDDSQLPKDRFSAERLKGVDSTLKIQPAKLEDSAVYLCASSLGRLAGDEQFFGPGTRLTVL.

This clonotype was seen many times. The rearrangement links TRBV18 to TRBJ1-1; no definite D call. The CDR3 is 16 amino acids. The germline V and J ends were trimmed by 2 bases and 2 bases, with 15 bases remaining between them. Per germline, CDR1 KGHSH and CDR2 LQKENI. The CDR3 coding sequence is TGTGCCAGCTCACCAAGGGCCAGCCCGGGAAACACTGAAGCTTTCTTT. This sequence encodes CASSPRASPGNTEAFF.